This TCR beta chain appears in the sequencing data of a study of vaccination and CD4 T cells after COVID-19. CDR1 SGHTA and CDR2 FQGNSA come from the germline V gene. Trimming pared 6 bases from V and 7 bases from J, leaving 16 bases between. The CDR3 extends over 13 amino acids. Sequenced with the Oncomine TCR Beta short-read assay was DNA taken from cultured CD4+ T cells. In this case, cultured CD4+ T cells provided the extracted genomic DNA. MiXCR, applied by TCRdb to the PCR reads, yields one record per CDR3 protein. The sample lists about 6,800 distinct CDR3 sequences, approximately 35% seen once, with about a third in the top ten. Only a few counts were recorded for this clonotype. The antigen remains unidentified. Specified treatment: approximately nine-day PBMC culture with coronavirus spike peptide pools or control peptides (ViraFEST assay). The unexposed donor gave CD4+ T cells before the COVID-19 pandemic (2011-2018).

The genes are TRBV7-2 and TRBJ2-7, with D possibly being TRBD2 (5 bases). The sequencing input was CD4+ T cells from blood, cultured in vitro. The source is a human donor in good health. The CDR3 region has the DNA TGTGCCAGCAGTTGGACGGACTCGGGGGAGCAGTACTTC. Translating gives CASSWTDSGEQYF.